A selection of T cell receptor beta chains follows, all from one sample in a study of cytomegalovirus exposure and HLA in healthy donors. Produced via immunoSEQ multiplex PCR; TCRdb's table is partial and in-frame only. Among roughly 63,000 clones listed, about 75% were seen once. The sample comprised PBMCs. The source is a woman aged 40 to 49 in good health and CMV-seropositive. Both conserved end residues are part of each CDR3. D genes are given only for firm matches. Only some rows state a clone size, as once, few, many or a class for expanded clones.

j_call d_call clone_size cdr3_length v_call cdr3_nt cdr3_aa
TRBJ2-1 TRBD1 . 14 TRBV9 TGTGCCAGCAGCGTACGGGACAGCCTTAATGAGCAGTTCTTC CASSVRDSLNEQFF
TRBJ1-6 . few 12 TRBV10-3 TGTGCCATCAAGGAGACGGATTCACCCCTCCACTTT CAIKETDSPLHF
TRBJ2-3 TRBD1 . 15 TRBV5-1 TGCGCCAGCACTCAGACAGGGACCAGCACAGATACGCAGTATTTT CASTQTGTSTDTQYF
TRBJ2-1 . . 10 TRBV7-9 TGTTCCAGCAGCCTCAATGAGCAGTTCTTC CSSSLNEQFF
TRBJ2-7 TRBD2 . 14 TRBV7-8 TGTGCCAGCAGCCCTGGACTAGCGGCCTACGAGCAGTACTTC CASSPGLAAYEQYF
TRBJ1-2 . . 13 TRBV29-1 TGCAGCGTTGAAGATCTCTGGGGCCGCGGCTACACCTTC CSVEDLWGRGYTF
TRBJ1-4 TRBD1 . 15 TRBV4-1 TGCGCCAGCAGCATCGACGGGACAGAGGGTGAAAAACTGTTTTTT CASSIDGTEGEKLFF
TRBJ2-1 . . 16 TRBV7-2 TGTGCCAGCAGCCCTTGGGCCGGGAGCTCCTACAATGAGCAGTTCTTC CASSPWAGSSYNEQFF
TRBJ2-1 TRBD2 . 14 TRBV5-1 TGCGCCAGCAGACGGGTAGCGGGGGGCGGTGAGCAGTTCTTC CASRRVAGGGEQFF
TRBJ2-2 TRBD1 few 14 TRBV2 TGTGCCAGCAGCGACGGACAGGTCACCGGGGAGCTGTTTTTT CASSDGQVTGELFF
TRBJ1-4 . . 16 TRBV5-1 TGCGCCAGCCGCTCCAGGAAGGGGGAATTTAATGAAAAACTGTTTTTT CASRSRKGEFNEKLFF
TRBJ2-5 . . 14 TRBV19 TGTGCCAGTAGTACCAGGGTTTTACAAGAGACCCAGTACTTC CASSTRVLQETQYF
TRBJ2-1 TRBD2 once 17 TRBV4-1 TGCGCCAGCAGCCAATTGACTACTAGCGGGGGAGGTAATGAGCAGTTCTTC CASSQLTTSGGGNEQFF
TRBJ1-1 . . 12 TRBV10-3 TGTGCCATCAGGTCAGGTGAGACTGAAGCTTTCTTT CAIRSGETEAFF
TRBJ2-3 . . 15 TRBV5-1 TGCGCCAGCAGCGGAGGGGACAGTAGCACAGATACGCAGTATTTT CASSGGDSSTDTQYF
TRBJ2-3 . . 13 TRBV9 TGTGCCAGCAACACAGGGAGCACAGATACGCAGTATTTT CASNTGSTDTQYF
TRBJ2-6 TRBD2 . 16 TRBV15 TGTGCCACCAGCAGAGGAGCGGGGTCTGGGGCCAACGTCCTGACTTTC CATSRGAGSGANVLTF
TRBJ2-7 . few 15 TRBV7-3 TGTGCCAGCAGCTTATTCTCGGGTCCCTCCTACGAGCAGTACTTC CASSLFSGPSYEQYF
TRBJ1-4 TRBD1 . 16 TRBV9 TGTGCCAGCAGCGTAGCCGCGGGACAGGACGGTGAAAAACTGTTTTTT CASSVAAGQDGEKLFF
TRBJ1-2 . . 14 TRBV30 TGTGCCTGGAGTCACGGAGAGGTCAGCGATGGCTACACCTTC CAWSHGEVSDGYTF
TRBJ2-7 TRBD2 . 14 TRBV5-8 TGTGCCAGCAGCCCGGGACTAGCGGTCGGCGAGCAGTACTTC CASSPGLAVGEQYF
TRBJ2-3 TRBD2 few 17 TRBV4-1 TGCGCCAGCAGCTACCGGCCAGCGGGGGACCCTGACGATACGCAGTATTTT CASSYRPAGDPDDTQYF
TRBJ2-6 TRBD2 . 18 TRBV7-3 TGTGCCAGCAGCTCTAGCGGGGGGGCCTCTTTGGGGGCCAACGTCCTGACTTTC CASSSSGGASLGANVLTF
TRBJ1-1 . once 14 TRBV5-6 TGTGCCAGCAGCTTAGGTCTCGAGGAGACTGAAGCTTTCTTT CASSLGLEETEAFF
TRBJ1-4 TRBD1 . 14 TRBV7-9 TGTTCCAGCACCCATGACAGGGGTGGTGAAAAACTGTTTTTT CSSTHDRGGEKLFF
TRBJ2-5 . . 14 TRBV5-1 TGCGCCAGCAGGGCTTCGGACACACAGGAGACCCAGTACTTC CASRASDTQETQYF
TRBJ1-1 . few 16 TRBV18 TGTGCCAGCTCACCGGTCACAGGGCGAGGAAGGACTGAAGCTTTCTTT CASSPVTGRGRTEAFF
TRBJ2-7 . . 17 TRBV5-4 TGTGCCAGCAGCCCCGAGCCTCGCGGGGCGAACTCCTACGAGCAGTACTTC CASSPEPRGANSYEQYF
TRBJ1-1 TRBD1 . 15 TRBV18 TGTGCCAGCTCACTCGGGACAGGCCCTAACACTGAAGCTTTCTTT CASSLGTGPNTEAFF
TRBJ1-3 . . 14 TRBV29-1 TGCAGCGTTGAAGAGGGGGGATCTGGAAACACCATATATTTT CSVEEGGSGNTIYF
TRBJ1-2 TRBD1 . 12 TRBV5-1 TGCGCCAGCAGCGCGGACAGGGCGGGCTACACCTTC CASSADRAGYTF
TRBJ2-1 . . 15 TRBV10-3 TGTGCCATCAGTGATCGAGACAGGACCTACAATGAGCAGTTCTTC CAISDRDRTYNEQFF
TRBJ2-1 TRBD2 . 14 TRBV11-3 TGTGCCAGCTCGGTTAGCGGGGGGTACAATGAGCAGTTCTTC CASSVSGGYNEQFF
TRBJ1-6 TRBD1 . 15 TRBV7-9 TGTGCCAGCAGCTTTCCGGGACAGGGCGCATCACCCCTCCACTTT CASSFPGQGASPLHF
TRBJ2-6 . . 16 TRBV5-6 TGTGCCAGCAGCCGACAGAGCTTGTCTGGGGCCAACGTCCTGACTTTC CASSRQSLSGANVLTF
TRBJ1-2 . . 16 TRBV18 TGTGCCAGCTCCCCTCCAGCGGGGCAGGGGATTATGAGCTACACCTTC CASSPPAGQGIMSYTF
TRBJ2-7 . . 15 TRBV6-6 TGTGCCAGCAGTTACTGGCAGGGTAGTAGGTACGAGCAGTACTTC CASSYWQGSRYEQYF
TRBJ2-7 TRBD1 . 15 TRBV29-1 TGCAGCGTTCTCGCGGGACAGGCGGTCTCCTACGAGCAGTACTTC CSVLAGQAVSYEQYF
TRBJ1-1 . . 13 TRBV5-4 TGTGCCAGTACCATTACAGGTCTCCCTGAAGCTTTCTTT CASTITGLPEAFF
TRBJ2-7 TRBD1 . 13 TRBV2 TGTGCCAGCAGTGAAGGGGACAGCTACGAGCAGTACTTC CASSEGDSYEQYF
TRBJ1-1 . few 14 TRBV19 TGTGCCAGTAGTATAACAGGGCCGAACACTGAAGCTTTCTTT CASSITGPNTEAFF
TRBJ1-1 TRBD1 . 13 TRBV19 TGTGCCAGTAGTATATCCGGACAGGGCGAAGCTTTCTTT CASSISGQGEAFF
TRBJ1-6 TRBD1 . 13 TRBV7-9 TGTGCCAGCGGGACAGGTGGGGATTCACCCCTCCACTTT CASGTGGDSPLHF
TRBJ1-4 TRBD1 . 16 TRBV25-1 TGTGCCAGCAGCATATTGAGGGACAGCTATAATGAAAAACTGTTTTTT CASSILRDSYNEKLFF
TRBJ1-3 . . 14 TRBV27 TGTGCCAGCAGTTTAGGAGGATCTGGAAACACCATATATTTT CASSLGGSGNTIYF
TRBJ2-7 TRBD1 . 15 TRBV11-2 TGTGCCAGCAGCTTAGGGACAGGCACCGTCTACGAGCAGTACTTC CASSLGTGTVYEQYF
TRBJ2-3 . . 15 TRBV6-1 TGTGCCAGCAGTGATGCTAGCCCCATCACAGATACGCAGTATTTT CASSDASPITDTQYF
TRBJ1-5 TRBD1 few 18 TRBV19 TGTGCCAGTAGGTCGACAGGGCCGACACATTATAGCAATCAGCCCCAGCATTTT CASRSTGPTHYSNQPQHF